The clone carrying this TCR beta chain turned up a few times. Its target is not known. These data are taken from a study of T cell repertoires in cytomegalovirus infection. Study summary: Peptides in the study included HLA-C-restricted and HLA-B-restricted CMV epitopes. The public TCR beta signatures pointed to both CMV infection and matching HLA type.

General study findings and limits: The ex vivo response showed dominance by HLA-C-restricted CMV-specific TCR beta clonotypes.

TCRdb re-analysed the reads in MiXCR, keeping a single row per CDR3 protein. The sample carries approximately 910,000 distinct CDR3 sequences, approximately 31% recorded once. CDR3 length equals 14 residues. V dropped 6 bases and J dropped 2; count of bases not matched to a gene: 3. The sequence came from a human donor in good health (CMV status not recorded). Some clones in this sample may be carry-over from other donors' samples. V and J are TRBV12-3 or TRBV12-4 and TRBJ2-1; 8 nucleotides line up with TRBD2. The material was cultured CD8+ T cells from PBMCs, obtained from culture after CMV antigen stimulation. This chain's CDR3 is CASRISGTYNEQFF. The CDR3 DNA follows: TGTGCCAGCAGGATTAGCGGGACCTACAATGAGCAGTTCTTC.